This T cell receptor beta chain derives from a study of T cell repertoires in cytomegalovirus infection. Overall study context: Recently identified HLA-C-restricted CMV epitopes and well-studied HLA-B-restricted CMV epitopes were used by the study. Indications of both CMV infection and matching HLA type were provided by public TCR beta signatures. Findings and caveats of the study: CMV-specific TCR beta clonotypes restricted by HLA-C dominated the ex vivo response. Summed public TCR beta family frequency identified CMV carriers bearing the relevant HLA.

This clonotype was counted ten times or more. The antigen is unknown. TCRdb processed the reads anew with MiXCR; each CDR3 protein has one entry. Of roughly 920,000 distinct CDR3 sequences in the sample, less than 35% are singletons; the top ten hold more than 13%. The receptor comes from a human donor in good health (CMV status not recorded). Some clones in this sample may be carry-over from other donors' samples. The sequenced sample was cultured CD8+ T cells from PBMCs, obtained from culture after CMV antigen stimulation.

CDR3 amino acids: CATWGLYGYTF. CDR3 nucleotide sequence: TGTGCCACCTGGGGTCTCTATGGCTACACCTTC. V gene TRBV10-3 combines with J gene TRBJ1-2; D is unclear. With 10 bases removed from V and 4 bases from J, the gap between germline ends came to 10 bases. CDR3 size: 11 residues. Germline assignment: CDR1 ENHRY and CDR2 SYGVKD.